The source of this TCR beta chain is a study of blood T cell repertoires in COVID-19. Measured with immunoSEQ multiplex PCR; TCRdb has only the in-frame clones, and not every one. The sample has approximately 500,000 clones, roughly nine tenths seen once. This clonotype was obtained from a woman aged 50 to 60 with COVID-19, enrolled during active disease. The material sequenced was peripheral blood.

CDR3 sequence reads: CASSVDRGQIANYGYTF. Written as DNA, the CDR3 is TGTGCCAGCAGCGTGGACAGGGGGCAAATTGCTAACTATGGCTACACCTTC. The chain recombines TRBV5-4 with TRBJ1-2; 11 positions match TRBD1. V was clipped by 4 bases and J by 0 bases; unmatched bases: 8. The CDR3 contains 17 residues. Germline V gene data show CDR1 as SGHNT and CDR2 as YYREEE (reference sequence).